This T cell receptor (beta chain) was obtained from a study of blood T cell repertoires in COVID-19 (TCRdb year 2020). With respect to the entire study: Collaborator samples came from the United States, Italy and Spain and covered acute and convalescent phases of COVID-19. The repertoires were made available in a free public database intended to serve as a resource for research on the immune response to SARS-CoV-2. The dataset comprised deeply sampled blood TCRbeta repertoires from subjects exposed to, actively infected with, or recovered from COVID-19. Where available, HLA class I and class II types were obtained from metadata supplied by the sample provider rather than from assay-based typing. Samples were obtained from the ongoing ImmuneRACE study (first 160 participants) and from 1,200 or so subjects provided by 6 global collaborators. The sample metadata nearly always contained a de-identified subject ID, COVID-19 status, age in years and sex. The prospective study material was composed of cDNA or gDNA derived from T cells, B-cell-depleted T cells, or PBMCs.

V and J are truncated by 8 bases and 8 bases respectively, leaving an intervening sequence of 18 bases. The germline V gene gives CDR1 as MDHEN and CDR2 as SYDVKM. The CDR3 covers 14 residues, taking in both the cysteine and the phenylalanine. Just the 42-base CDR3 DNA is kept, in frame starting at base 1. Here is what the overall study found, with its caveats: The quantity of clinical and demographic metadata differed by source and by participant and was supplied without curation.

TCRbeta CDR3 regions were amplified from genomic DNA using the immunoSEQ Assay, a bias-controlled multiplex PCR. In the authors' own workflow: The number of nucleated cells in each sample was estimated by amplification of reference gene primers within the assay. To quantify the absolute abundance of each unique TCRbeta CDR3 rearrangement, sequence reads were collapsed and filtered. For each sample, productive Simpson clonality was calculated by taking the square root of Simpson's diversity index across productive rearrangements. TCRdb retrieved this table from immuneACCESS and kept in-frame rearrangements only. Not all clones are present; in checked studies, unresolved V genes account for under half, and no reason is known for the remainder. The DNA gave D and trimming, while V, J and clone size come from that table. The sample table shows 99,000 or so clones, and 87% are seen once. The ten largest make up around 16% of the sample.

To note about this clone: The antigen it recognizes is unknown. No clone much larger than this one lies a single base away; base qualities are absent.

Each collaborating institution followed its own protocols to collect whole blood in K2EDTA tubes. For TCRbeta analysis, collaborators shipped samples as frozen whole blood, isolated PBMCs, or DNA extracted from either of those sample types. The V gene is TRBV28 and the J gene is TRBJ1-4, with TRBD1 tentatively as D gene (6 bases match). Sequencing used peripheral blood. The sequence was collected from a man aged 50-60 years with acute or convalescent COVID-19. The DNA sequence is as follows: TGTGCCAGCTATTACGGGGGGGCTGGAGAAAAACTGTTTTTT. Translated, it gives CASYYGGAGEKLFF. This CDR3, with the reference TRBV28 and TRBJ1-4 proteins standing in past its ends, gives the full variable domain DVKVTQSSRYLVKRTGEKVFLECVQDMDHENMFWYRQDPGLGLRLIYFSYDVKMKEKGDIPEGYSVSREKKERFSLILESASTNQTSMYLCASYYGGAGEKLFFGSGTQLSVL.